The 5 T cell receptor beta chains given below trace back to one sample, sequenced in a study of T cell responses to AZD1222 COVID-19 vaccine. The data were produced by immunoSEQ multiplex PCR, yet TCRdb's version contains in-frame clones alone and is incomplete. The sample contains roughly 140,000 clones, 88% of which appear only once. The sample in question was peripheral blood, obtained on day 0 of AZD1222 vaccination. The receptor source for this set is an adult in good health.

The chain combines TRBV14 with TRBJ2-5; no reliable D call. Germline CDR1 and CDR2: SGHDN and FVKESK. The CDR3 covers 13 residues. The V end was cut by 0 bases, the J end by 5 bases, with 7 bases between. CDR3 loop: CASSQDLGETQYF. CDR3 sequence (DNA): TGTGCCAGCAGCCAAGATCTTGGTGAGACCCAGTACTTC. Combining the CDR3 with reference TRBV14 and TRBJ2-5 gives the whole variable domain EAGVTQFPSHSVIEKGQTVTLRCDPISGHDNLYWYRRVMGKEIKFLLHFVKESKQDESGMPNNRFLAERTGGTYSTLKVQPAELEDSGVYFCASSQDLGETQYFGPGTRLLVL.

This chain uses TRBV7-3 with TRBJ2-3; either TRBD1 or TRBD2 may fit D (7 bases each). Trimming took 5 bases from V and 2 from J, leaving 11 bases between them. The CDR3 is 14 residues long. Germline values: CDR1 SGHTA, CDR2 FQGTGA. This CDR3 is CASSPGGVTDTQYF. The CDR3 region has the DNA TGTGCCAGCAGCCCAGGGGGGGTCACAGATACGCAGTATTTT.

This chain connects TRBV5-1 to TRBJ2-7; D possibly uses TRBD1 or TRBD2 (5 bases each). This CDR3 spans 15 amino acids. Trimming removed 2 bases from V and 2 bases from J, with 14 bases in between. Germline CDR1 is SGHRS and CDR2 is YFSETQ. The CDR3 bases are TGCGCCAGCAGCTTCGAGGGGCAGCGACCCTACGAGCAGTACTTC. Its protein is CASSFEGQRPYEQYF.

The chain employs TRBV6-4 and TRBJ2-3; 12 nucleotides align to TRBD2. CDR3 size: 15 residues. Germline V gene sequence: CDR1 MRHNA, CDR2 SNTAGT. The V segment lost 3 bases and the J segment 5 bases; nucleotides outside the gene matches: 3. The CDR3 DNA is TGTGCCAGCAGTGAGCTAGCGGGGGGGCAAGATACGCAGTATTTT. It codes for CASSELAGGQDTQYF.

The chain is built from TRBV19 and TRBJ1-3; D is possibly TRBD1 (6 bases). V lost 4 bases and J lost 4, with 14 bases in between. The CDR3 extends over 15 amino acids. CDR1 and CDR2 from the germline V gene are LNHDA and SQIVND (reference sequence). CDR3 amino acids: CASSSRQERGNTIYF. In DNA form, the CDR3 reads TGTGCCAGTAGTAGTCGACAGGAGAGAGGAAACACCATATATTTT.